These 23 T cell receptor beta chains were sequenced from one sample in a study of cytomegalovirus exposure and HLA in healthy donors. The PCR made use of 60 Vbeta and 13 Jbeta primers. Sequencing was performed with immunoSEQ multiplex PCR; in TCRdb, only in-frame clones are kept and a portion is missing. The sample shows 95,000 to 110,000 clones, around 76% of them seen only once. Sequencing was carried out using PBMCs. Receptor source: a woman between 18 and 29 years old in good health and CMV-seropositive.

The CDR3 nucleotides are TGTGCCATCAGTAGGACTAGCGGGAGCCCCCCAGATACGCAGTATTTT. Its protein is CAISRTSGSPPDTQYF. The chain employs TRBV10-3 and TRBJ2-3, with 13 bases matching TRBD2. Losses at the gene ends were 5 bases for V and 4 bases for J; bases not matched to a gene: 6. From germline, CDR1 is ENHRY and CDR2 SYGVKD. The CDR3 sequence is 16 residues long.

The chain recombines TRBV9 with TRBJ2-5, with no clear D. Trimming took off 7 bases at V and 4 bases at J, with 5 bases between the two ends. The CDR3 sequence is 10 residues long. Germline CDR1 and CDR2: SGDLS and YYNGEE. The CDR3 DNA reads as TGTGCCAGCTCAGGAGAGACCCAGTACTTC. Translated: CASSGETQYF.

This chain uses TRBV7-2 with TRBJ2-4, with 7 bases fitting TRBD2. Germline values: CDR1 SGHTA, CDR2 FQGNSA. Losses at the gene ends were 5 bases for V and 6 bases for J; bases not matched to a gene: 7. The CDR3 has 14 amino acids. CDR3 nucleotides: TGTGCCAGCAGCATTAGCGGGCCTGGAAACATTCAGTACTTC. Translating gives CASSISGPGNIQYF.

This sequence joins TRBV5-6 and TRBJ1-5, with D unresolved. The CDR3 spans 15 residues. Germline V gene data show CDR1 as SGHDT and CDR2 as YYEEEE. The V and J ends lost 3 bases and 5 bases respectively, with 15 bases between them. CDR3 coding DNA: TGTGCCAGCAGCTCCCTGACCCGACAAGATCAGCCCCAGCATTTT. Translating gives CASSSLTRQDQPQHF.

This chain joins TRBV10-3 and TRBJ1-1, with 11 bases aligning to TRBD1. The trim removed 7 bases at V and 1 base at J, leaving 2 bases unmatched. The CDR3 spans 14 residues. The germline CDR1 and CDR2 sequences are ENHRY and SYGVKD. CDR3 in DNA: TGTGCCATCAAGGGACAGGGGGAGAACACTGAAGCTTTCTTT. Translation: CAIKGQGENTEAFF.

The CDR3 DNA follows: TGTGCCAGCAGTGAAGCGGGAGGCCCCCGGCCCGGCTACACCTTC. Residues: CASSEAGGPRPGYTF. The chain is built from TRBV2 and TRBJ1-2; D gene ambiguous. The CDR3 runs 15 residues. Per germline, CDR1 SNHLY and CDR2 FYNNEI. V was cut by 0 bases and J by 8 bases, with 16 bases left in between.

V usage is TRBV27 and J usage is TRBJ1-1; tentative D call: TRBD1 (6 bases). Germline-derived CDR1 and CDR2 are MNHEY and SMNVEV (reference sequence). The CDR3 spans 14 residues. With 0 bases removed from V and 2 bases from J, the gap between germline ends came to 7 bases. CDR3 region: CASSLSGGNTEAFF. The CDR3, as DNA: TGTGCCAGCAGTTTATCAGGGGGAAACACTGAAGCTTTCTTT.

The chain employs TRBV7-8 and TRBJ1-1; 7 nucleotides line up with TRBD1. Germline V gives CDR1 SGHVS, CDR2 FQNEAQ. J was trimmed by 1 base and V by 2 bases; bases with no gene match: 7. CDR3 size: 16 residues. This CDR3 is CASSLPSGQPNTEAFF. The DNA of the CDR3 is TGTGCCAGCAGCTTACCCTCGGGACAGCCGAACACTGAAGCTTTCTTT.

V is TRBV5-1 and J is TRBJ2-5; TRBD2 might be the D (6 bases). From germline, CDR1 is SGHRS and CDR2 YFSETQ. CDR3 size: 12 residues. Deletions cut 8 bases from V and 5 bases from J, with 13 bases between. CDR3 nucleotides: TGCGCCAGTTCAGCTCGGGGGGAGACCCAGTACTTC. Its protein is CASSARGETQYF.

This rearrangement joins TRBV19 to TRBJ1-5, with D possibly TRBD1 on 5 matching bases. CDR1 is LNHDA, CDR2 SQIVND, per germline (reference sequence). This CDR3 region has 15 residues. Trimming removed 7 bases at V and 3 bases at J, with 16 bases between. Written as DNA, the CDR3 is TGTGCCAGTAAATCCAGGGTGGCGGTCAATCAGCCCCAGCATTTT. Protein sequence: CASKSRVAVNQPQHF.

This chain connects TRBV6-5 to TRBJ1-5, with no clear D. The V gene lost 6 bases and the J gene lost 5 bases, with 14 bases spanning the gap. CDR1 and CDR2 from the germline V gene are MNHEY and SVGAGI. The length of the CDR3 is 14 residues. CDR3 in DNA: TGTGCCAGCAGCTACCTCGAGGGTTATCAGCCCCAGCATTTT. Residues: CASSYLEGYQPQHF.

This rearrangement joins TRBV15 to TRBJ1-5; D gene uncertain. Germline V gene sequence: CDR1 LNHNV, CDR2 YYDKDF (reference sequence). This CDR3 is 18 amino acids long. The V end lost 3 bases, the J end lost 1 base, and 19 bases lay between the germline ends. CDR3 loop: CATSSPPGRAGSNQPQHF. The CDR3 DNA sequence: TGTGCCACCAGCAGCCCTCCTGGGCGGGCGGGGAGCAATCAGCCCCAGCATTTT.

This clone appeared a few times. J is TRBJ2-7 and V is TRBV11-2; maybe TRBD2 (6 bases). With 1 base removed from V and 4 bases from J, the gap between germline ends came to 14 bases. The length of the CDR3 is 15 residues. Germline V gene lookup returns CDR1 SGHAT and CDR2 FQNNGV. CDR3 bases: TGTGCCAGCAGCTTAGGCCATCGGCGGGGATACGAGCAGTACTTC. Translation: CASSLGHRRGYEQYF.

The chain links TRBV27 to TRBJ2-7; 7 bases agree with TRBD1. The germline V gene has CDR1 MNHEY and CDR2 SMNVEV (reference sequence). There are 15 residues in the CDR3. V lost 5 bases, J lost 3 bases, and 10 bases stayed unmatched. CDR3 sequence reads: CASSGVGDRDYEQYF. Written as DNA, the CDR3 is TGTGCCAGCAGTGGCGTCGGGGACAGAGACTACGAGCAGTACTTC.

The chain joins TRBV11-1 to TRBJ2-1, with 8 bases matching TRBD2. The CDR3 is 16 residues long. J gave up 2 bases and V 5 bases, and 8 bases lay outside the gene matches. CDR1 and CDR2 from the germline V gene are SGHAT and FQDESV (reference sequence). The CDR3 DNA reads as TGTGCCAGCAGCCCGCAAACTAGCGGAACCTACAATGAGCAGTTCTTC. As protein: CASSPQTSGTYNEQFF.

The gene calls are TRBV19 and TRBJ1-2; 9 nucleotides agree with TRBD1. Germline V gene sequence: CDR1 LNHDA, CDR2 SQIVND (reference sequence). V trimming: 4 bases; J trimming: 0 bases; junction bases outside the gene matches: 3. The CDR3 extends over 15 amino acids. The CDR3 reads CASSTRQGANYGYTF. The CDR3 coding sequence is TGTGCCAGTAGTACACGACAGGGGGCTAACTATGGCTACACCTTC.

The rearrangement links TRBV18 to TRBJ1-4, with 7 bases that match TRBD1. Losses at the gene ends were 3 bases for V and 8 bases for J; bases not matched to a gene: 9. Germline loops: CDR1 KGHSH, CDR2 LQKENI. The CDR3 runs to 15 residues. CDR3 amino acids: CASSPAQGKVEKLFF. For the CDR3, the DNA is TGTGCCAGCTCACCGGCACAGGGGAAGGTCGAAAAACTGTTTTTT.

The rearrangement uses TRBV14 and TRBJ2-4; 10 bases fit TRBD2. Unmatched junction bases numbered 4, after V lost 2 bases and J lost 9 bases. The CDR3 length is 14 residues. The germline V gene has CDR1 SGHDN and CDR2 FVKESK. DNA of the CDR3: TGTGCCAGCAGCCAAACTACTAGCGGGGCCATTCAGTACTTC. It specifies CASSQTTSGAIQYF. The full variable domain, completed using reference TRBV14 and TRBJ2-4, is EAGVTQFPSHSVIEKGQTVTLRCDPISGHDNLYWYRRVMGKEIKFLLHFVKESKQDESGMPNNRFLAERTGGTYSTLKVQPAELEDSGVYFCASSQTTSGAIQYFGAGTRLSVL.

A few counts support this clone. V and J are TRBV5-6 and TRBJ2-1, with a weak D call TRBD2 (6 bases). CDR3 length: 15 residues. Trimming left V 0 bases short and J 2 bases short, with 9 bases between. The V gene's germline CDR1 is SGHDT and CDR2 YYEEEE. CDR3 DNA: TGTGCCAGCAGCTTGGGGGCGGGGACCTACAATGAGCAGTTCTTC. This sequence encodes CASSLGAGTYNEQFF.

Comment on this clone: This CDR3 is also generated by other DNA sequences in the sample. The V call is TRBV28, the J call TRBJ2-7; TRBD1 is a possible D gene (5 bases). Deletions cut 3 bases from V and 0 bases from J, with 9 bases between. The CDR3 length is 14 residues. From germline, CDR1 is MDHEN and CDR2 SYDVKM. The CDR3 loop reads CASSLGRSSYEQYF. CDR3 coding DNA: TGTGCCAGCAGTTTGGGGCGATCCTCCTACGAGCAGTACTTC.

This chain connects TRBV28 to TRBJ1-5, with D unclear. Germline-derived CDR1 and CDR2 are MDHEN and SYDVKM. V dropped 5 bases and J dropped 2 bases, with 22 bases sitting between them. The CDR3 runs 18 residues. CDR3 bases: TGTGCCAGCAGTCTACACCTGCAGGCCCCGATAGGCAATCAGCCCCAGCATTTT. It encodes CASSLHLQAPIGNQPQHF.

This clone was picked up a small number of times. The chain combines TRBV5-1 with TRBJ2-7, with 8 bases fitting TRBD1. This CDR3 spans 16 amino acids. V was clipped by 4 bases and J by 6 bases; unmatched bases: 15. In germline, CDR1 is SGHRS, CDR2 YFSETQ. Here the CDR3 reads CASSQDRAISSTEQYF. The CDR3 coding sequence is TGCGCCAGCAGCCAGGACAGGGCAATATCCTCTACCGAGCAGTACTTC.

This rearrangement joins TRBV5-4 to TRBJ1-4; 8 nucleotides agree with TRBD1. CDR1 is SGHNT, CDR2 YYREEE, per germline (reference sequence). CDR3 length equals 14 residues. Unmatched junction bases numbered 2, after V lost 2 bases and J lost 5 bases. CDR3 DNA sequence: TGTGCCAGCAGCTTTCGGACAGGGAATGAAAAACTGTTTTTT. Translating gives CASSFRTGNEKLFF.